This T cell receptor (beta chain) was sequenced in a study of T-cell reconstitution after alpha-beta-depleted transplantation in children. Preparation of the TCRbeta library involved a method that used unique molecular identifiers. Using its own MiXCR run on the PCR reads, TCRdb lists one record per CDR3 protein. The table includes 350,000 to 450,000 distinct CDR3 sequences, roughly 15% detected once. This TCR was sampled from a human donor who donated a stem cell graft to a child with Fanconi anemia. The sequencing used PBMCs, collected from the stem cell graft.

CDR3 sequence: CASSPQPFTGPRSEAFF. As DNA, the CDR3 is TGTGCCAGCTCACCACAACCGTTTACAGGGCCACGGAGTGAAGCTTTCTTT. The rearrangement joins TRBV18 to TRBJ1-1, with D possibly TRBD1 on 6 matching bases. V was trimmed by 1 base and J by 7 bases, leaving 22 bases between them. This CDR3 comprises 17 residues. Germline V gene lookup returns CDR1 KGHSH and CDR2 LQKENI.